The subject of this entry is one T cell receptor beta chain. These data come from a study of blood T cell repertoires in COVID-19. Study at large: Sites in the United States, Italy and Spain provided acute and convalescent COVID-19 samples. T cells, B-cell-depleted T cells, or PBMCs supplied cDNA or gDNA.

It was during active infection that Seattle patients were enrolled and then longitudinally followed. Generated by immunoSEQ multiplex PCR, the TCRdb table keeps only in-frame clones and is missing some. The sample includes almost 200,000 clones, around 85% seen only once; the top ten take 0.9% to 0.95%. The CDR3 loop spans 14 amino acids. Looked up from germline, CDR1 is MNHEY and CDR2 is SVGAGI. Trimming cost V 0 bases and J 4 bases, with 9 bases left between them. The chain recombines TRBV6-5 with TRBJ1-2, with D possibly matching TRBD1 (5 bases). Sequencing was done on a sample of peripheral blood. This receptor was taken from a man aged 60 to 69 with COVID-19, enrolled during active disease. The CDR3 coding sequence is TGTGCCAGCAGTTACTCGGCGGACACCTATGGCTACACCTTC. Translated: CASSYSADTYGYTF.